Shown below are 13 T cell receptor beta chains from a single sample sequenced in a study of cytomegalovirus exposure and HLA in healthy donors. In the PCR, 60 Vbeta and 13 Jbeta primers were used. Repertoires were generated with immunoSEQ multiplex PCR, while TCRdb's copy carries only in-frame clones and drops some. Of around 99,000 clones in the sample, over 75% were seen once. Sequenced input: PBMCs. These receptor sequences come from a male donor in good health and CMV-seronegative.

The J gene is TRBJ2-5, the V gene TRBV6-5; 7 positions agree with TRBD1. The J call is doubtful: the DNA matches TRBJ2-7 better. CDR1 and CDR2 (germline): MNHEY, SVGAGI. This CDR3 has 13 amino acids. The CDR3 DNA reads TGTGCCAGCAAGGACAGGCTTTCCTACGAGCAGTACTTC. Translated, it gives CASKDRLSYEQYF.

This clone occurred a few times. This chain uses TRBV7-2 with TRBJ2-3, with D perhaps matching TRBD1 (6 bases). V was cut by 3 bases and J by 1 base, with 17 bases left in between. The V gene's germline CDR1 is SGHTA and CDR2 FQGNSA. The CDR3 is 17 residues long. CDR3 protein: CASSLGMTGTGTDTQYF. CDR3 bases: TGTGCCAGCAGCTTGGGTATGACAGGAACGGGCACAGATACGCAGTATTTT.

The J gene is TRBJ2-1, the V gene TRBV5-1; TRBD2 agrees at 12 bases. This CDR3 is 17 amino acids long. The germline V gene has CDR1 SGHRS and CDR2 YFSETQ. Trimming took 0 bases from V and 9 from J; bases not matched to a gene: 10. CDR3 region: CASSLVSSGRELREQFF. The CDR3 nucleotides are TGCGCCAGCAGCTTGGTTTCTAGCGGGAGGGAGTTGCGTGAGCAGTTCTTC.

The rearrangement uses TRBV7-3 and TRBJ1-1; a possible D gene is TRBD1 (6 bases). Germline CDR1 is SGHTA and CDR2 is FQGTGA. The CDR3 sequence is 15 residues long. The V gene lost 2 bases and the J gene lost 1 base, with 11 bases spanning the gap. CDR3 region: CASSLDGQRNTEAFF. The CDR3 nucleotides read TGTGCCAGCAGCTTAGATGGACAGAGGAACACTGAAGCTTTCTTT.

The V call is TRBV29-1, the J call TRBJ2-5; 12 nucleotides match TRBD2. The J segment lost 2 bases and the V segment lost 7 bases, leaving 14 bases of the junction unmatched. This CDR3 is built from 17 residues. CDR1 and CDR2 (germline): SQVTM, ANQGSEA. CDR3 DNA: TGCAGCGGGAAGGACCTTAGGACTAGCGGGGTACAAGAGACCCAGTACTTC. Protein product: CSGKDLRTSGVQETQYF.

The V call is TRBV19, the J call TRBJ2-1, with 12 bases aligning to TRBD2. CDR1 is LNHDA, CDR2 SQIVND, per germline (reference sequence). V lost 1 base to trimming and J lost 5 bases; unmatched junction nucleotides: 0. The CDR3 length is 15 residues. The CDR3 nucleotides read TGTGCCAGTAGTATAGGGACTAGCGGGGACAATGAGCAGTTCTTC. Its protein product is CASSIGTSGDNEQFF.

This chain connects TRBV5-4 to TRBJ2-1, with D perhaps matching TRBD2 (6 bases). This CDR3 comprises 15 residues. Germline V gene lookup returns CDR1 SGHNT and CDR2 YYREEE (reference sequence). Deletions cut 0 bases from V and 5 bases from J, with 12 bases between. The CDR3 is CASSLGGTWDNEQFF. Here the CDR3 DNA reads TGTGCCAGCAGCTTGGGCGGGACCTGGGACAATGAGCAGTTCTTC.

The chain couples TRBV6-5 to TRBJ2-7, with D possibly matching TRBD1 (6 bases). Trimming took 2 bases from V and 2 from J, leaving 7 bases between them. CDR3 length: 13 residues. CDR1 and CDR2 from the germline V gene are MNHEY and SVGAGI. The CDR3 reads CASSYEGAYEQYF. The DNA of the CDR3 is TGTGCCAGCAGTTACGAGGGGGCCTACGAGCAGTACTTC.

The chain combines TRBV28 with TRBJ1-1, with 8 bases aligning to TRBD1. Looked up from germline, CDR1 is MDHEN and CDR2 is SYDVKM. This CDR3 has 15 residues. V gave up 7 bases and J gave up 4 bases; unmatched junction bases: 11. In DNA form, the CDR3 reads TGTGCCAGCACCGGGCAGGGGGCCGAGAGCACTGAAGCTTTCTTT. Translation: CASTGQGAESTEAFF.

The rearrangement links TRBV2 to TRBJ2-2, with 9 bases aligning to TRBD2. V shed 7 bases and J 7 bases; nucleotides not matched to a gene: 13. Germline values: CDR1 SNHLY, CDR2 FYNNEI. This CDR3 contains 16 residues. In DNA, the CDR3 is TGTGCCAGCACGGTTGGCGGGAGGGCCGGGAGCGGGGAGCTGTTTTTT. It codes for CASTVGGRAGSGELFF.

The CDR3 spells CASSSDRGLNNEQFF. The DNA of the CDR3 is TGTGCCAGCAGCTCGGACAGGGGGTTAAACAATGAGCAGTTCTTC. J is TRBJ2-1 and V is TRBV6-5; 10 bases match TRBD1. Germline V gives CDR1 MNHEY, CDR2 SVGAGI. The CDR3 has 15 residues. V dropped 6 bases and J dropped 5; count of bases not matched to a gene: 7.

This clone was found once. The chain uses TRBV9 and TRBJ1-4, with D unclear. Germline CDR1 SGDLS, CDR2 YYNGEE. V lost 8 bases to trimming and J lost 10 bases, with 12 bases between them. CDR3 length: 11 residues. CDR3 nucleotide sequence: TGTGCCAGTTACCTAGGCGGAAAACTGTTTTTT. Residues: CASYLGGKLFF.

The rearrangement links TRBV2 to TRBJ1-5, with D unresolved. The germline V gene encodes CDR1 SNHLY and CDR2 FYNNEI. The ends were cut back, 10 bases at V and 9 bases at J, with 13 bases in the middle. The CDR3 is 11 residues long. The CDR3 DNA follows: TGTGCCACGAGATTCGCGGGGCCCCAGCATTTT. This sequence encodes CATRFAGPQHF.